The 23 T cell receptor beta chains listed next were all sequenced from one sample in a study of cytomegalovirus exposure and HLA in healthy donors. PCR involved 60 Vbeta and 13 Jbeta primers. Sequenced by immunoSEQ multiplex PCR; TCRdb stores in-frame clones only, minus some. The sample records 90,000 to 150,000 clones, approximately 78% being singletons. Material: PBMCs. These receptors all come from a woman in her twenties or thirties in good health and CMV-seropositive.

V is TRBV5-6 and J is TRBJ1-4; a weak D match, TRBD1 (6 bases). Per the germline V gene, CDR1 is SGHDT and CDR2 is YYEEEE. The CDR3 is 14 amino acids. V was clipped by 2 bases and J by 7 bases, with 12 bases between them. CDR3 residues: CASSFQGHGEKLFF. Written as DNA, the CDR3 is TGTGCCAGCAGCTTTCAGGGGCATGGTGAAAAACTGTTTTTT.

The rearrangement joins TRBV19 to TRBJ2-5; D might be TRBD1 (6 bases). The CDR3 length is 14 residues. The V gene's germline CDR1 is LNHDA and CDR2 SQIVND (reference sequence). V gave up 4 bases and J gave up 5 bases, with 14 bases separating them. CDR3 sequence (DNA): TGTGCCAGTAGTACCGGGACATCTCAGGAGACCCAGTACTTC. This gives the protein CASSTGTSQETQYF. The variable domain in full, completed from reference TRBV19 and TRBJ2-5, reads DGGITQSPKYLFRKEGQNVTLSCEQNLNHDAMYWYRQDPGQGLRLIYYSQIVNDFQKGDIAEGYSVSREKKESFPLTVTSAQKNPTAFYLCASSTGTSQETQYFGPGTRLLVL.

This clone occurred a few times. The gene calls are TRBV29-1 and TRBJ2-5, with D perhaps matching TRBD1 (6 bases). Trimming cost V 3 bases and J 9 bases, with 14 bases left between them. Germline values: CDR1 SQVTM, CDR2 ANQGSEA. The CDR3 consists of 12 residues. The CDR3 here is CSVDTVAGAQYF. DNA of the CDR3: TGCAGCGTTGATACCGTGGCAGGGGCCCAGTACTTC.

For the CDR3, the DNA is TGTGCCAGCAGCTCAAACAGGGATGGCTACACCTTC. The encoded protein is CASSSNRDGYTF. The chain has TRBV7-9 and TRBJ1-2, with D perhaps matching TRBD1 (6 bases). Trimming removed 4 bases at V and 6 bases at J, with 9 bases between. CDR3 length: 12 residues. The germline V gene encodes CDR1 SEHNR and CDR2 FQNEAQ (reference sequence).

This chain links TRBV29-1 with TRBJ2-2, with D possibly being TRBD1 (6 bases). The germline V gene has CDR1 SQVTM and CDR2 ANQGSEA. The CDR3 covers 14 residues. Trimming shortened V by 7 bases and J by 0 bases, and 12 bases separated the two germline ends. The chain's CDR3 is CSAREGANTGELFF. Written as DNA, the CDR3 is TGCAGCGCTAGAGAGGGGGCGAACACCGGGGAGCTGTTTTTT.

This clone occurred a few times. The DNA is left out, because the CDR3 cannot be placed on it with certainty; the CDR3 is given as TCRdb lists it. This chain links TRBV14 with TRBJ2-2; the table's D call of TRBD2 was not tested on the DNA. Germline V lookup: CDR1 SGHDN, CDR2 FVKESK. The CDR3 is made up of 13 amino acids, end residues included. CDR3 region: CASSLRRAGELFF.

The chain joins TRBV4-3 to TRBJ2-1; 9 positions match TRBD2. The CDR3 has 16 residues. The V gene's germline CDR1 is LGHNA and CDR2 YSLEER. Trimming at V came to 4 bases and at J to 8 bases, leaving 12 bases not matched to a gene. In nucleotides, the CDR3 is TGCGCCAGCAGCCGCCGGGGGGCGGGGGGGATGGATGAGCAGTTCTTC. This sequence encodes CASSRRGAGGMDEQFF.

The rearrangement uses TRBV6-1 and TRBJ2-1, with unresolved D. There are 12 residues in the CDR3. Trimming took 6 bases from V and 9 from J, leaving 12 bases between them. Germline V CDR1 and CDR2: MNHNS, SASEGT. The CDR3 protein is CASSWSRREQFF. The CDR3 DNA is TGTGCCAGCAGCTGGAGCCGGCGTGAGCAGTTCTTC.

This chain connects TRBV5-4 to TRBJ2-5; 13 bases map to TRBD2. Germline V gene data show CDR1 as SGHNT and CDR2 as YYREEE (reference sequence). Losses at the gene ends were 4 bases for V and 5 bases for J; bases not matched to a gene: 5. This CDR3 comprises 15 residues. In nucleotides, the CDR3 is TGTGCCAGCAGCCCGGGACTAGCGGGGAGCGAGACCCAGTACTTC. Its translation: CASSPGLAGSETQYF.

This chain uses TRBV21-1 with TRBJ2-1; TRBD1, the table's D call, was not compared with the DNA. TRBV21-1 constitutes a pseudogene. This CDR3 is 15 amino acids long. In DNA, the CDR3 is TGTGCCAGCAGGAGCGGGGACAGGGGCTACAATGAGCAGTTCTTC. It is translated as CASRSGDRGYNEQFF.

This clone came up a few times. The chain links TRBV9 to TRBJ2-7; 10 bases match TRBD1. CDR1 SGDLS and CDR2 YYNGEE come from the germline V gene. V was clipped by 2 bases and J by 2 bases; unmatched bases: 1. The CDR3 covers 14 residues. The CDR3 DNA reads as TGTGCCAGCAGCGTCGGACAGGGGGCCTACGAGCAGTACTTC. This sequence encodes CASSVGQGAYEQYF. Drawing the rest from reference TRBV9 and TRBJ2-7, the complete variable domain is DSGVTQTPKHLITATGQRVTLRCSPRSGDLSVYWYQQSLDQGLQFLIQYYNGEERAKGNILERFSAQQFPDLHSELNLSSLELGDSALYFCASSVGQGAYEQYFGPGTRLTVT.

J is TRBJ1-5 and V is TRBV6-5, with 10 bases identical to TRBD1. After removal of 5 bases from V and 4 bases from J, the junction contained 2 bases not matched to a gene. Germline V gene data show CDR1 as MNHEY and CDR2 as SVGAGI. There are 14 residues in the CDR3. Here the CDR3 reads CASSGQGGNQPQHF. The CDR3 nucleotides are TGTGCCAGCAGTGGACAGGGGGGGAATCAGCCCCAGCATTTT.

The chain recombines TRBV6-1 with TRBJ1-2; weak D call: TRBD1 (5 bases). The germline V and J ends were trimmed by 6 bases and 7 bases, with 12 bases remaining between them. Germline CDR1 reads MNHNS; CDR2 reads SASEGT. This CDR3 is built from 12 residues. DNA of the CDR3: TGTGCCAGCAGAACCGGACAAGGTGGCTACACCTTC. Encoded protein: CASRTGQGGYTF.

This clone was picked up one time. This sequence joins TRBV2 and TRBJ2-5, with 8 bases matching TRBD2. CDR3 length equals 12 residues. CDR1 and CDR2 from the germline V gene are SNHLY and FYNNEI. Germline trimming cut 11 bases from V and 5 bases from J; bases unmatched to any gene: 7. The CDR3 protein is CAGGTRLETQYF. Here the CDR3 DNA reads TGTGCCGGCGGGACTAGGCTGGAGACCCAGTACTTC.

This chain links TRBV6-5 with TRBJ2-3; 9 bases match TRBD1. Germline V CDR1 and CDR2: MNHEY, SVGAGI. The CDR3 has 15 amino acids. Unmatched junction bases numbered 6, after V lost 4 bases and J lost 4 bases. The CDR3 reads CASSSGQGRADTQYF. The CDR3 DNA reads as TGTGCCAGCAGTTCCGGACAGGGGCGCGCAGATACGCAGTATTTT.

On this clone itself: Additional DNA sequences in this sample encode the identical CDR3. The chain links TRBV5-6 to TRBJ1-2; D may be TRBD1 (5 bases). V lost 5 bases, J lost 5 bases, and 10 bases lay in between. The CDR3 contains 12 residues. Germline V gene sequence: CDR1 SGHDT, CDR2 YYEEEE. The CDR3 bases are TGTGCCAGCAGTACCGGGGGGTATGGCTACACCTTC. Amino acid sequence: CASSTGGYGYTF.

The chain couples TRBV11-2 to TRBJ2-7; 12 bases map to TRBD1. CDR3 length equals 13 residues. The trim removed 1 base at V and 13 bases at J, leaving 5 bases unmatched. The germline V gene encodes CDR1 SGHAT and CDR2 FQNNGV. CDR3 region: CASSLVGTGGRYF. CDR3 DNA: TGTGCCAGCAGCTTAGTTGGGACAGGGGGCCGATACTTC.

The V call is TRBV13, the J call TRBJ1-1; a weak D match, TRBD1 (6 bases). Germline V gene sequence: CDR1 PRHDT, CDR2 FYEKMQ (reference sequence). The CDR3 is 15 residues long. The ends were cut back, 8 bases at V and 0 bases at J, with 16 bases in the middle. In DNA, the CDR3 is TGTGCCAGCCTCAGGGGCAATACCATGAACACTGAAGCTTTCTTT. Translated: CASLRGNTMNTEAFF.

The chain is built from TRBV5-6 and TRBJ2-6, with D perhaps matching TRBD1 (6 bases). Germline assignment: CDR1 SGHDT and CDR2 YYEEEE. The CDR3 covers 17 residues. V lost 2 bases and J 0 bases, leaving 12 bases between the germline ends. The chain's CDR3 is CASSLIAGASGANVLTF. In DNA, the CDR3 is TGTGCCAGCAGCTTAATAGCAGGGGCCTCTGGGGCCAACGTCCTGACTTTC.

The chain couples TRBV7-3 to TRBJ2-6; maybe TRBD2 (5 bases). The CDR3 is 17 amino acids. Trimming removed 6 bases from V and 1 base from J, with 16 bases in between. CDR1 and CDR2 (germline): SGHTA, FQGTGA. CDR3 protein: CASSSPADVSGANVLTF. CDR3 nucleotides: TGTGCCAGCAGTTCCCCAGCGGACGTGTCTGGGGCCAACGTCCTGACTTTC.

V gene TRBV5-4 combines with J gene TRBJ2-5, with 11 bases identical to TRBD2. The V and J ends lost 0 bases and 4 bases, in that order; junction bases with no gene match: 5. The CDR3 covers 16 residues. Germline loops: CDR1 SGHNT, CDR2 YYREEE (reference sequence). CDR3 sequence (DNA): TGTGCCAGCAGCTTGGGCCTAGCGGGGGGATCAGAGACCCAGTACTTC. Its translation is CASSLGLAGGSETQYF.

The count of this clone is one. The V and J genes are TRBV6-5 and TRBJ2-7, with 9 nucleotides matching TRBD1. Germline lookup yields CDR1 MNHEY and CDR2 SVGAGI. The CDR3 consists of 11 residues. Losses at the gene ends were 8 bases for V and 4 bases for J; bases not matched to a gene: 0. The CDR3 protein is CASGQGYEQYF. Here the CDR3 DNA reads TGTGCCAGCGGACAGGGGTACGAGCAGTACTTC.

The chain has TRBV9 and TRBJ1-2; 9 nucleotides agree with TRBD1. The junction had 5 bases not matched to a gene; V was cut back by 4 bases and J by 1 base. The germline V gene has CDR1 SGDLS and CDR2 YYNGEE. CDR3 length equals 15 residues. As DNA, the CDR3 is TGTGCCAGCAGCCGCACGGGACAGGGTAACTATGGCTACACCTTC. This gives the protein CASSRTGQGNYGYTF.